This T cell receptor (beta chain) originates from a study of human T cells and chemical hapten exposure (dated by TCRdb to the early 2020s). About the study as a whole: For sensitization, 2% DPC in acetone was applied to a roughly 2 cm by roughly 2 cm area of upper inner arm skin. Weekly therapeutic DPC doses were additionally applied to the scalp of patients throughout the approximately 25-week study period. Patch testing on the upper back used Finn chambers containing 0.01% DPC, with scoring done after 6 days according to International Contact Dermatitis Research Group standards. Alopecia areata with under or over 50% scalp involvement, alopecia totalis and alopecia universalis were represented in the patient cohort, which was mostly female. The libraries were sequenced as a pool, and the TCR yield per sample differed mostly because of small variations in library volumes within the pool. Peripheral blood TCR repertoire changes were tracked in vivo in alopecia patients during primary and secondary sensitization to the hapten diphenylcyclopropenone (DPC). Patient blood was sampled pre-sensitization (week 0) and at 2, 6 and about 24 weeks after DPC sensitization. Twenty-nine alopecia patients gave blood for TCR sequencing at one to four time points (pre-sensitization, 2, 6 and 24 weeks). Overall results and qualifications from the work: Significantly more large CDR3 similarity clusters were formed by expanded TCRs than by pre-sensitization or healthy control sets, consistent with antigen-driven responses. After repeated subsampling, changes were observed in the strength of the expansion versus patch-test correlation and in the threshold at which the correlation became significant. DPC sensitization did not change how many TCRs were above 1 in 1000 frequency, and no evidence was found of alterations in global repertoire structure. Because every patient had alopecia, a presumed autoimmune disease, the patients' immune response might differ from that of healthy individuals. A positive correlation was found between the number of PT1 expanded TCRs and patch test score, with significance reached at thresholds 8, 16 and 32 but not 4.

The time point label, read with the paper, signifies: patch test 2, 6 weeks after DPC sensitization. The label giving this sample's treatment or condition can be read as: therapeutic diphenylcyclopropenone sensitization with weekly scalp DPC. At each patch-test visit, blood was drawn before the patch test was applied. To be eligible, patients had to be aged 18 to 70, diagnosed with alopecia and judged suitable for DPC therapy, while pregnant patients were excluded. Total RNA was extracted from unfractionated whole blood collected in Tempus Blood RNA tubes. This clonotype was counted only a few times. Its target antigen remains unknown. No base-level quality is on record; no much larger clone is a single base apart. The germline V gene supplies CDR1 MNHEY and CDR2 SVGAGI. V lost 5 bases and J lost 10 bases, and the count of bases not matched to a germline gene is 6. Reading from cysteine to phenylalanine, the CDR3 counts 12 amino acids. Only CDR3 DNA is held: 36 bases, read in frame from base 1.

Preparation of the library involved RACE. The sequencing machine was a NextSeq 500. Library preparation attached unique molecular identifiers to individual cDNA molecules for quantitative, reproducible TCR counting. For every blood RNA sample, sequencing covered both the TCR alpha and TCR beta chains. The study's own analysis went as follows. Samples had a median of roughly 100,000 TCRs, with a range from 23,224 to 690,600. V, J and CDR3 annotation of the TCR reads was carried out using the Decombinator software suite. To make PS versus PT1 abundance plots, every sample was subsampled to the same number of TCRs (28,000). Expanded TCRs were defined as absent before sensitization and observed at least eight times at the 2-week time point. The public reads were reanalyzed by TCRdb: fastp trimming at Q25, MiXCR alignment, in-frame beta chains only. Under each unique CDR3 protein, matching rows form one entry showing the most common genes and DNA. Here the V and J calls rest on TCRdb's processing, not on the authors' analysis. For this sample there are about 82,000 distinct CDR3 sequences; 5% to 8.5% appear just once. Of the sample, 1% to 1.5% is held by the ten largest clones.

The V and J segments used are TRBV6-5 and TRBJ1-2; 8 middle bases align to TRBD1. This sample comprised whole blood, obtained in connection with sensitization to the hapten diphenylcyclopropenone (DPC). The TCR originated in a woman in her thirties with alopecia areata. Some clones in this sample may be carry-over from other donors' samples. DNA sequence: TGTGCCAGCAGTCCAGGGGGCCCCTACTACACCTTC. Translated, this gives CASSPGGPYYTF.